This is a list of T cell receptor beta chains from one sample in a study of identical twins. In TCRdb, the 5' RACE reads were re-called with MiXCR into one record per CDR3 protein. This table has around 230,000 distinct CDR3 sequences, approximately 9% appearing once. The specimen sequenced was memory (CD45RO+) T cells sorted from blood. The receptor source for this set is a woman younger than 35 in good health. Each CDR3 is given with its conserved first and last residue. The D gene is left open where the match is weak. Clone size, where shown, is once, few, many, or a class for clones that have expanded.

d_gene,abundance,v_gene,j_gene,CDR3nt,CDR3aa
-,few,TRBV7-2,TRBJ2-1,TGTGCCAGCAGCTTAGAGGGGGGACTCCCAAATTTC,CASSLEGGLPNF
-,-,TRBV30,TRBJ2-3,TGTGCCTGGAGTGTCCCACGCGTCGGCACAGATACGCAGTATTTT,CAWSVPRVGTDTQYF
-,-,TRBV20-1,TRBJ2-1,TGCAGTGCTAGTCGGGAAACCAACAATGAGCAGTTCTTC,CSASRETNNEQFF
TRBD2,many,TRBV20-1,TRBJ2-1,TGCAGTGCTAGCGGGGGGGCTTCCTACAATGAGCAGTTCTTC,CSASGGASYNEQFF
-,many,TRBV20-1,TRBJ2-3,TGCAGTGCTAGAGAGGTCGGGGCCACCACAGATACGCAGTATTTT,CSAREVGATTDTQYF
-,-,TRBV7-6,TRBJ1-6,TGTGCCAGCAGTCTTAGTGGGAGTACCAATTCACCCCTCCACTTT,CASSLSGSTNSPLHF
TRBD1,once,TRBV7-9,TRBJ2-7,TGTGCCAGCAGCGGGGGACAGCTAGACTCCTACGAGCAGTACTTC,CASSGGQLDSYEQYF
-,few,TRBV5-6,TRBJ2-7,TGTGCCAGCAGCTTGGCCGGGGTTACCTACGAGCAGTACTTC,CASSLAGVTYEQYF
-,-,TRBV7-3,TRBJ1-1,TGTGCCAGCAGCCCTCAGAGTTTGGGGGCGGCGAACACTGAAGCTTTCTTT,CASSPQSLGAANTEAFF
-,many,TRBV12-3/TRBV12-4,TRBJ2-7,TGTGCCAGCAGTTTGGGGAAACTCAGGGAGCAGTACTTC,CASSLGKLREQYF
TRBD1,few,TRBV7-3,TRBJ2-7,TGTGCCAGCAGCTCGGGACAGGGCCTGAGGGAGCAGTACTTC,CASSSGQGLREQYF
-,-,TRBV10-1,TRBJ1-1,TGCGCCAGCAGTGTTAGTGGAGAGACGGCTTTCTTT,CASSVSGETAFF
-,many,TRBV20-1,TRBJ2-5,TGCAGTGTAGGACTTTCACAAGAGACCCAGTACTTC,CSVGLSQETQYF
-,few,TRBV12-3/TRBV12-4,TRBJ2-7,TGTGCCAGCAGTAATCAATACGAGCAGTACTTC,CASSNQYEQYF
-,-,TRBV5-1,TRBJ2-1,TGCGCCAGCAGCATGGACGCCAATGAGCAGTTCTTC,CASSMDANEQFF
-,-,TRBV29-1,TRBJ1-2,TGCAGCGCTAGGACAGCCGACTTGTCTAACTATGGCTACACCTTC,CSARTADLSNYGYTF
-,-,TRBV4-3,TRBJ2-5,TGCGCCAGCAGCCAAGAGAACGGGGGCACCCGGGAGACCCAGTACTTC,CASSQENGGTRETQYF
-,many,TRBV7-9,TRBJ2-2,TGTGCCAGCAGTCGCGAGTCGAACACCGGGGAGCTGTTTTTT,CASSRESNTGELFF
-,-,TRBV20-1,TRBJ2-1,TGCAGTGCTAGCGTGAATACTTACAATGAGCAGTTCTTC,CSASVNTYNEQFF
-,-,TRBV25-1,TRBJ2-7,TGTGCCAGCAGTTCCCGGGACGACACCTACGAGCAGTACTTC,CASSSRDDTYEQYF
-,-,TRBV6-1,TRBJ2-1,TGTGCCAGCAGCCGGGACTCCGGCACCTTCAATGAGCAGTTCTTC,CASSRDSGTFNEQFF
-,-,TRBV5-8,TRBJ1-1,TGTGCCAGCAGCACGCGATTGAACACTGAAGCTTTCTTT,CASSTRLNTEAFF
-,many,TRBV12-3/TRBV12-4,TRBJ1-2,TGTGCCAGCAGGGACGCGGGGCAGGGTGGCTACACCTTC,CASRDAGQGGYTF
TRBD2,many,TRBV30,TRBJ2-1,TGTGCCTGGGACCCCGGACTAGCGATAAATGAGCAGTTCTTC,CAWDPGLAINEQFF
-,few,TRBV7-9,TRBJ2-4,TGTGCCAGCAGCTTAGCGCAGGACAGAGCCAAAAACATTCAGTACTTC,CASSLAQDRAKNIQYF
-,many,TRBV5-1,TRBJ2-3,TGCGCCAGCAGCTTGTATTCCGGACAGAGCACAGATACGCAGTATTTT,CASSLYSGQSTDTQYF
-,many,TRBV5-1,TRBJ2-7,TGCGCCAGCAGCGTGGACTGGGGTGGTGAGCAGTACTTC,CASSVDWGGEQYF
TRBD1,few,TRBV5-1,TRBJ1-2,TGCGCCAGCAGCGCCAACAGGGGCAACTATGGCTACACCTTC,CASSANRGNYGYTF
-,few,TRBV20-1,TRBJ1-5,TGCAGTGCTAAGTTTGAGGCAGATACGCAGCATTTT,CSAKFEADTQHF
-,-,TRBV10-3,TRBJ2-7,TGTGCCATCAGTGAGTCGGTGGGCCCCTACGAGCAGTACTTC,CAISESVGPYEQYF
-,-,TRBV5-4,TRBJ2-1,TGTGCCTGCAGCCCTTTCCCCATGGGGGGCGGGTCGAATGAGCAGTTCTTC,CACSPFPMGGGSNEQFF
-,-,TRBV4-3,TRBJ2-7,TGCGCCAGCAGCCACCGTTTGGGGCGGGACTACGAGCAGTACTTC,CASSHRLGRDYEQYF
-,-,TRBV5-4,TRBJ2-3,TGTGCCAGCAGCGCGGTCCGGGGTAGCACAGATACGCAGTATTTT,CASSAVRGSTDTQYF
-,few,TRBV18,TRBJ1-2,TGTGCCAGCTCACCGGAGATTAACTATGGCTACACCTTC,CASSPEINYGYTF
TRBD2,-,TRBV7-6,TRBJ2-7,TGTGCCAGCAGCTTAGCAGCGGGGGGGGAATACGAGCAGTACTTC,CASSLAAGGEYEQYF
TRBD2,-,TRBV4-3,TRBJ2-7,TGCGCCAGCAGCCGAGGACTAGCGGGGGGTGACGAGCAGTACTTC,CASSRGLAGGDEQYF
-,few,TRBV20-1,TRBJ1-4,TGCAGTGCTAGGATGGCCGGGGGTGAAAAACTGTTTTTT,CSARMAGGEKLFF
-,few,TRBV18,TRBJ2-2,TGTGCCAGCTCACCAAGGGATCCCCTCGGGGAGCTGTTTTTT,CASSPRDPLGELFF
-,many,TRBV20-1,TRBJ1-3,TGCAGTGCACCCGACAGGTTGGGGGGAAACACCATATATTTT,CSAPDRLGGNTIYF
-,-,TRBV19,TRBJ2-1,TGTGCCAGTAGTATAGGGGGGGCGCGGTTCTTC,CASSIGGARFF
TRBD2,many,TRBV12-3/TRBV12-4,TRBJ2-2,TGTGCCAGCAGTTTTAAGAGCGGGGGGGCCGTCACCGGGGAGCTGTTTTTT,CASSFKSGGAVTGELFF
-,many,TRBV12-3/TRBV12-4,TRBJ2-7,TGTGCCAGCAGTTTAGCTCCGCAGGGTTCCTACGAGCAGTACTTC,CASSLAPQGSYEQYF
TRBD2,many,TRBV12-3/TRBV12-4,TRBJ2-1,TGTGCCAGCAGTTTTGGGACTAACTACAATGAGCAGTTCTTC,CASSFGTNYNEQFF
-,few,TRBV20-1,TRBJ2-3,TGCAGTGCTAGAGATTTTCGTAAGACTAGCACAGATACGCAGTATTTT,CSARDFRKTSTDTQYF
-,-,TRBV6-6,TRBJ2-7,TGTGCCAGCAGTTACACGAACTACGAGCAGTACTTC,CASSYTNYEQYF
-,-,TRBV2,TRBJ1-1,TGTGCCAGCAGTGGTCCTGGGGGACGCACTGAAGCTTTCTTT,CASSGPGGRTEAFF
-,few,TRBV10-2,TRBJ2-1,TGCGCCACCCAAGAGCGGAGCTCCTACAATGAGCAGTTCTTC,CATQERSSYNEQFF
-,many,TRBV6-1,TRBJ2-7,TGTGCCAGCAGCAGGGGAACCGGCTACGAGCAGTACTTC,CASSRGTGYEQYF
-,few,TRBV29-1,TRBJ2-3,TGCAGCGTGACCAGACAGCGCACAGATACGCAGTATTTT,CSVTRQRTDTQYF
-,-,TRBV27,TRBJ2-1,TGTGCCAGCGGACCTTCAAAGCAGTTCTTC,CASGPSKQFF
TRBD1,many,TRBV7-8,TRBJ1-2,TGTGCCAGCAGCTTAAGAGTACAGGGGATGACTACTGGTGGCTACACCTTC,CASSLRVQGMTTGGYTF
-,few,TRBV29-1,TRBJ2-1,TGCAGCTATTCGGGAGTAGGGAATGAGCAGTTCTTC,CSYSGVGNEQFF
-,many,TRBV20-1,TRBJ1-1,TGCAGCGCTAAAGACTGGCTGGGCACTGAAGCTTTCTTT,CSAKDWLGTEAFF
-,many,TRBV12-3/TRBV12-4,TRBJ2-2,TGTGCCACCAGGGCCCTGAACACCGGGGAGCTGTTTTTT,CATRALNTGELFF
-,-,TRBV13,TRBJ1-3,TGTGCCAGCAGCTTCAGCGCCTCTGGAAACACCATATATTTT,CASSFSASGNTIYF
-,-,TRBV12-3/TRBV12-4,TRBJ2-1,TGTGCCAGCAGTTCCGTCCCCTCGGGAGTAATCGGTGAGCAGTTCTTC,CASSSVPSGVIGEQFF
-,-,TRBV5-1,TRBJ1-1,TGCGCCAGCAGCCCGTCTTTGACAGATCACACTGAAGCTTTCTTT,CASSPSLTDHTEAFF
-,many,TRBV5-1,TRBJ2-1,TGCGCCAGCAGCCCCGGGATGGAGCAGTTCTTC,CASSPGMEQFF
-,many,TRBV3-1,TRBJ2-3,TGTGCCAGCAAGACGGGGGCAGGTGATACGCAGTATTTT,CASKTGAGDTQYF
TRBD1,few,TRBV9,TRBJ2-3,TGTGCCAGCAGCGCCCTAGGCAGGGGGCGGAAGACAGATACGCAGTATTTT,CASSALGRGRKTDTQYF